Below are 14 T cell receptor beta chains sequenced from a single sample in a study of shared T cell receptors in the human thymus. Clones were read by immunoSEQ multiplex PCR, and TCRdb kept only the in-frame ones, dropping some. Among about 380,000 clones listed, just under 95% were seen once. Sequenced: thymocytes. The receptors were sampled from a human donor.

This chain joins TRBV7-2 and TRBJ2-7, with D perhaps matching TRBD1 or TRBD2 (5 bases each). Per the germline V gene, CDR1 is SGHTA and CDR2 is FQGNSA. The V end lost 4 bases, the J end lost 4 bases, and 26 bases lay between the germline ends. The CDR3 has 18 amino acids. CDR3 region: CASSSTLPIELGDYEQYF. The CDR3 bases are TGTGCCAGCAGCTCCACCCTCCCGATTGAACTAGGGGATTACGAGCAGTACTTC. The variable domain in full, completed from reference TRBV7-2 and TRBJ2-7, reads GAGVSQSPSNKVTEKGKDVELRCDPISGHTALYWYRQSLGQGLEFLIYFQGNSAPDKSGLPSDRFSAERTGGSVSTLTIQRTQQEDSAVYLCASSSTLPIELGDYEQYFGPGTRLTVT.

The rearrangement links TRBV19 to TRBJ2-7; weak D call: TRBD2 (6 bases). In germline, CDR1 is LNHDA, CDR2 SQIVND (reference sequence). The CDR3 has 14 amino acids. The germline V and J ends were trimmed by 4 bases and 6 bases, with 16 bases remaining between them. CDR3 sequence: CASSSCGKGGEQYF. The CDR3 coding sequence is TGTGCCAGTAGTAGTTGCGGGAAAGGTGGCGAGCAGTACTTC.

This chain joins TRBV4-1 and TRBJ2-3; perhaps D is TRBD1 or TRBD2 (5 bases each). Trimming left V 1 base short and J 2 bases short, with 10 bases between. This CDR3 spans 15 amino acids. The germline CDR1 and CDR2 sequences are MGHRA and YSYEKL. CDR3 in DNA: TGCGCCAGCAGCCAAGCGGGGCCTTTCACAGATACGCAGTATTTT. This encodes CASSQAGPFTDTQYF.

The J gene is TRBJ1-1, the V gene TRBV9, with no clear D. CDR1 is SGDLS, CDR2 YYNGEE, per germline. The CDR3 has 11 residues. The V and J ends lost 0 bases and 11 bases respectively, with 8 bases between them. CDR3 bases: TGTGCCAGCAGCGTAGCGGTGGGGGCTTTCTTT. This gives the protein CASSVAVGAFF. Together with reference TRBV9 and TRBJ1-1, the CDR3 gives the full variable domain: DSGVTQTPKHLITATGQRVTLRCSPRSGDLSVYWYQQSLDQGLQFLIQYYNGEERAKGNILERFSAQQFPDLHSELNLSSLELGDSALYFCASSVAVGAFFGQGTRLTVV.

V usage is TRBV10-3 and J usage is TRBJ2-3; weak D call: TRBD2 (6 bases). V shed 4 bases and J shed 3 bases, with 14 bases lying between them. Germline values: CDR1 ENHRY, CDR2 SYGVKD. The CDR3 runs 15 residues. CDR3: CAISGYGSRTDTQYF. The CDR3 coding sequence is TGTGCCATCAGTGGATACGGGAGCCGAACAGATACGCAGTATTTT.

This clone was seen a single time. The rearrangement uses TRBV27 and TRBJ2-7, with 7 positions matching TRBD1. Germline assignment: CDR1 MNHEY and CDR2 SMNVEV (reference sequence). After removal of 2 bases from V and 7 bases from J, the junction contained 11 bases not matched to a gene. This CDR3 comprises 15 residues. The CDR3 nucleotides are TGTGCCAGCAGTTTACATAAGACAGGGCTGCGAGAGCAGTACTTC. This sequence encodes CASSLHKTGLREQYF.

J is TRBJ1-2 and V is TRBV2, with a tentative D call TRBD1 (6 bases). Germline V gene sequence: CDR1 SNHLY, CDR2 FYNNEI. V was shortened by 6 bases and J by 4 bases, with 18 bases between the two germline ends. This CDR3 has 15 residues. The CDR3 sequence is CASSTGGGGPYGYTF. Here the CDR3 DNA reads TGTGCCAGCAGCACGGGGGGAGGGGGACCCTATGGCTACACCTTC.

The gene calls are TRBV5-1 and TRBJ1-1; unclear D gene. Trimming stripped 0 bases from V and 0 bases from J, with 9 bases between. The CDR3 consists of 15 residues. CDR1 and CDR2 (germline): SGHRS, YFSETQ. The CDR3 sequence: CASSLVPRLNTEAFF. The CDR3 bases are TGCGCCAGCAGCTTGGTGCCCAGGCTGAACACTGAAGCTTTCTTT.

The count of this clone is one. The chain is built from TRBV30 and TRBJ1-3; possibly TRBD1 for D (6 bases). Germline values: CDR1 GTSNPN, CDR2 SVGIG (reference sequence). The V gene lost 1 base and the J gene lost 3 bases, with 7 bases spanning the gap. This CDR3 region has 13 residues. This CDR3 reads CAWSGTVGNTIYF. DNA of the CDR3: TGTGCCTGGAGTGGGACAGTTGGAAACACCATATATTTT.

This rearrangement joins TRBV13 to TRBJ2-7; 11 positions agree with TRBD2. The V gene's germline CDR1 is PRHDT and CDR2 FYEKMQ (reference sequence). The CDR3 has 19 residues. The V and J ends lost 0 bases and 5 bases, in that order; junction bases with no gene match: 15. The CDR3 sequence: CASSLGPLAGGPISHEQYF. CDR3 nucleotide sequence: TGTGCCAGCAGCTTAGGCCCCCTAGCGGGAGGACCGATTAGCCACGAGCAGTACTTC.

This clone appeared a single time. The rearrangement joins TRBV4-2 to TRBJ2-7; TRBD2 agrees at 10 bases. Looked up from germline, CDR1 is LGHNA and CDR2 is YNFKEQ. J was trimmed by 4 bases and V by 0 bases; bases with no gene match: 6. The CDR3 runs 16 residues. Here the CDR3 reads CASSQDPASGSYEQYF. Written as DNA, the CDR3 is TGTGCCAGCAGCCAAGATCCCGCTAGCGGGAGTTACGAGCAGTACTTC.

The V and J genes are TRBV28 and TRBJ1-4; 11 bases match TRBD1. Per germline, CDR1 MDHEN and CDR2 SYDVKM. The CDR3 totals 17 residues. V lost 6 bases, J lost 3 bases, and 9 bases stayed unmatched. CDR3 residues: CASSRGQGASANEKLFF. The CDR3 DNA reads TGTGCCAGCAGCCGTGGACAGGGGGCATCGGCTAATGAAAAACTGTTTTTT.

The chain links TRBV30 to TRBJ2-1; TRBD2 matches at 10 bases. This CDR3 is 15 amino acids long. Per germline, CDR1 GTSNPN and CDR2 SVGIG (reference sequence). The V segment lost 1 base and the J segment 2 bases; nucleotides outside the gene matches: 2. The CDR3 spells CAWSGTSGTYNEQFF. Written as DNA, the CDR3 is TGTGCCTGGAGTGGGACTAGCGGAACCTACAATGAGCAGTTCTTC.

The chain has TRBV28 and TRBJ1-2; tentatively, D is TRBD1 (5 bases). The CDR3 is 13 amino acids. The V end lost 6 bases, the J end lost 4 bases, and 12 bases lay between the germline ends. Germline lookup yields CDR1 MDHEN and CDR2 SYDVKM. The CDR3 bases are TGTGCCAGCAGCCGGGGACCTACCTATGGCTACACCTTC. Protein sequence: CASSRGPTYGYTF.